The TCR beta chain described here comes from a study of CD8 T cells in ankylosing spondylitis (dated by TCRdb to about 2017). About the investigation overall: T cell receptor beta repertoires were profiled in healthy donors and ankylosing spondylitis patients so that disease-linked TCR variants could be found. The whole study cohort included 90 to 120 healthy donors and around 25 ankylosing spondylitis patients. Peripheral blood was sampled, and synovial fluid was also collected from ankylosing spondylitis patients. Overall study outcomes, separate from this receptor: Some motif variants had previously been reported in the synovial fluid and blood of reactive arthritis patients, which suggests shared mechanisms of disease initiation. Significant enrichment of the disease-linked clones was reported in matched synovial fluid samples from ankylosing spondylitis patients. Blood from ankylosing spondylitis patients appeared to be characterized by a TCR beta motif made up of under ten highly homologous amino acid variants. In peripheral blood, the disease-linked clones were found at relatively low frequencies and had a CD8+ phenotype.

The sample was run on an Illumina HiSeq 2500. Quantitative 5'-RACE with molecular barcodes was the method used to prepare the TCR beta libraries. The authors' analysis ran thus. A new computational method based on a probabilistic model of VDJ rearrangement was used to identify disease-linked TCR variants. The raw public data were reprocessed by TCRdb itself: fastp quality trimming at Q25, MiXCR clonotype calling, in-frame beta chains only. Every distinct CDR3 protein forms one entry, paired with its most common genes and DNA. These V and J calls are TCRdb output, not the study's own analysis. The sample table contains about 540,000 distinct CDR3 sequences; only one count was recorded for more than 9.5% of them. The ten most abundant clones make up nearly 7% of the sample. This clonotype was counted a few times. Its specific antigen is unknown. No qualities accompany the bases; no much larger clone lies one base away.

A distance of 9 bases separates the germline ends of V and J, which lose 4 bases and 5 bases respectively. The CDR3 sequence holds 13 residues, the cysteine and phenylalanine included. Only CDR3 DNA remains: 39 bases, in frame from the first base. Reading the germline V gene gives CDR1 SGHRS and CDR2 YFSETQ. Sequenced material: blood, either unsorted or a sorted T cell fraction (not recorded which). This clonotype was obtained from a male donor with ankylosing spondylitis. The sequence links TRBV5-1 to TRBJ2-2; the D gene cannot be resolved reliably. The DNA sequence is TGCGCCAGCAGCCCTACCGCTACCGGGGAGCTGTTTTTT. The resulting protein is CASSPTATGELFF.